Presented here are 16 T cell receptor beta chains from one specimen sequenced in a study of Ad26.COV2.S vaccination and SARS-CoV-2 variants. As for treatment: around 19 received Ad26.COV2.S at low or high dose, single or two shots; five or six received placebo; per-sample allocation not given. Samples came from day 63 after the first vaccine or placebo injection. Repertoires were generated with immunoSEQ multiplex PCR, while TCRdb's copy carries only in-frame clones and drops some. The sample lists about 400,000 clones, less than 90% occurring once. This sample comprised peripheral blood, obtained in a trial of Ad26.COV2.S vaccine versus placebo. The receptors were sampled from a person aged 18-65 years who received the Ad26.COV2.S COVID-19 vaccine or a placebo.

This clone occurred once. This chain connects TRBV2 to TRBJ1-5; D call uncertain. The CDR3 contains 15 residues. V lost 6 bases to trimming and J lost 0 bases, with 12 bases between them. The V gene's germline CDR1 is SNHLY and CDR2 FYNNEI. The CDR3 DNA follows: TGTGCCAGCAGCCTACAGACTTATAGCAATCAGCCCCAGCATTTT. It translates to CASSLQTYSNQPQHF.

This chain links TRBV5-6 with TRBJ1-3, with D unresolved. This CDR3 contains 15 residues. The ends were cut back, 4 bases at V and 0 bases at J, with 11 bases in the middle. Germline CDR1 SGHDT, CDR2 YYEEEE. CDR3 nucleotides: TGTGCCAGCAGCGTGACTGAGGCCTCTGGAAACACCATATATTTT. This translates into CASSVTEASGNTIYF.

V and J are TRBV19 and TRBJ1-5; D is unresolved. Trimming cost V 1 base and J 1 base, with 5 bases left between them. This CDR3 contains 14 residues. Germline V lookup: CDR1 LNHDA, CDR2 SQIVND (reference sequence). The CDR3 region has the DNA TGTGCCAGTAGTATAGGGGTCAGCAATCAGCCCCAGCATTTT. Protein: CASSIGVSNQPQHF. The variable domain in full, with the rest retrieved from reference TRBV19 and TRBJ1-5, is DGGITQSPKYLFRKEGQNVTLSCEQNLNHDAMYWYRQDPGQGLRLIYYSQIVNDFQKGDIAEGYSVSREKKESFPLTVTSAQKNPTAFYLCASSIGVSNQPQHFGDGTRLSIL.

The chain links TRBV6-5 to TRBJ1-1, with D perhaps TRBD1 (5 bases). Trimming left V 6 bases short and J 2 bases short, with 13 bases between. CDR3 length: 14 residues. Per germline, CDR1 MNHEY and CDR2 SVGAGI. CDR3 region: CASRKGPENTEAFF. The CDR3 DNA is TGTGCCAGCAGGAAGGGGCCGGAAAACACTGAAGCTTTCTTT.

The V call is TRBV28, the J call TRBJ2-5; D unclear. There are 11 residues in the CDR3. The V gene lost 3 bases and the J gene lost 4 bases, with 3 bases spanning the gap. CDR1 and CDR2 from the germline V gene are MDHEN and SYDVKM. CDR3: CASSFGETQYF. CDR3 nucleotides: TGTGCCAGCAGTTTCGGAGAGACCCAGTACTTC.

This chain joins TRBV10-3 and TRBJ1-4; 8 bases map to TRBD1. The trim removed 4 bases at V and 7 bases at J, leaving 5 bases unmatched. This CDR3 has 14 residues. Per germline, CDR1 ENHRY and CDR2 SYGVKD. As DNA, the CDR3 is TGTGCCATCAGTGTCTCAGGGGGCAGTGAAAAACTGTTTTTT. It specifies CAISVSGGSEKLFF.

CDR3 nucleotide sequence: TGTGCCAGCAGTAACCGGGACTCCGGACCTGAAGCTTTCTTT. This encodes CASSNRDSGPEAFF. The chain has TRBV3-1 (or the pseudogene TRBV3-2) and TRBJ1-1, with a possible D match to TRBD1 (5 bases). Trimming shortened V by 6 bases and J by 6 bases, and 17 bases separated the two germline ends. Germline assignment: CDR1 LGHDT and CDR2 YNNKEL (reference sequence). This CDR3 comprises 14 residues.

A few counts support this clone. The sample contains more than one DNA sequence encoding this CDR3. The J gene is TRBJ2-3, the V gene TRBV7-9; D is ambiguous. CDR1 and CDR2 from the germline V gene are SEHNR and FQNEAQ (reference sequence). Trimming left V 3 bases short and J 4 bases short, with 2 bases between. This CDR3 has 11 residues. The CDR3 spells CASSLADTQYF. Written as DNA, the CDR3 is TGTGCCAGCAGCTTGGCAGATACGCAGTATTTT.

The chain couples TRBV18 to TRBJ2-5; 8 bases fit TRBD1. The trim removed 1 base at V and 2 bases at J, leaving 0 bases unmatched. The CDR3 contains 14 residues. Germline CDR1 and CDR2: KGHSH and LQKENI. Written as DNA, the CDR3 is TGTGCCAGCTCACCACGGACAGGGCAAGAGACCCAGTACTTC. Residues: CASSPRTGQETQYF.

The chain joins TRBV19 to TRBJ2-1; 10 bases are shared with TRBD2. J was trimmed by 4 bases and V by 3 bases; bases with no gene match: 9. Germline CDR1 and CDR2: LNHDA and SQIVND (reference sequence). CDR3 size: 17 residues. The DNA of the CDR3 is TGTGCCAGTAGTATCTTAGTCTCTAGCGGGGGTTACAATGAGCAGTTCTTC. The encoded protein is CASSILVSSGGYNEQFF.

This clone was seen just once. The chain has TRBV10-3 and TRBJ1-1, with 11 bases fitting TRBD1. This CDR3 spans 15 amino acids. The germline V gene encodes CDR1 ENHRY and CDR2 SYGVKD. V was clipped by 9 bases and J by 3 bases; unmatched bases: 9. DNA for the CDR3: TGTGCCATAGGACAGGGGGCAATAACGGACACTGAAGCTTTCTTT. Translated, it gives CAIGQGAITDTEAFF.

The V call is TRBV18, the J call TRBJ1-1; the D is unclear. The CDR3 spans 13 residues. The germline CDR1 and CDR2 sequences are KGHSH and LQKENI. Trimming took 6 bases from V and 1 from J, leaving 9 bases between them. This CDR3 reads CASSHGKNTEAFF. For the CDR3, the DNA is TGTGCCAGCTCGCACGGGAAGAACACTGAAGCTTTCTTT.

This chain links TRBV4-1 with TRBJ1-3, with D unclear. Deletions cut 8 bases from V and 4 bases from J, with 12 bases between. CDR1 MGHRA and CDR2 YSYEKL come from the germline V gene. The CDR3 loop spans 13 amino acids. The CDR3 is CASATRPGNTIYF. CDR3 sequence (DNA): TGCGCCAGCGCGACTCGTCCCGGAAACACCATATATTTT.

The J gene is TRBJ2-7, the V gene TRBV4-1; D is ambiguous. V shed 4 bases and J shed 5 bases, with 12 bases lying between them. The V gene's germline CDR1 is MGHRA and CDR2 YSYEKL. CDR3 length equals 13 residues. CDR3 region: CASSPWPRDEQYF. The CDR3 bases are TGCGCCAGCAGCCCATGGCCAAGGGACGAGCAGTACTTC.

The J gene is TRBJ2-1, the V gene TRBV4-1; TRBD2 aligns across 11 bases. This CDR3 contains 16 residues. The V and J ends lost 3 bases and 3 bases, in that order; junction bases with no gene match: 4. Germline V gives CDR1 MGHRA, CDR2 YSYEKL. CDR3 residues: CASSHSSGGFYNEQFF. The CDR3 DNA reads TGCGCCAGCAGCCACTCTAGCGGGGGGTTCTACAATGAGCAGTTCTTC.

The V call is TRBV7-6, the J call TRBJ1-1; D gene unclear. Trimming cost V 3 bases and J 4 bases, with 9 bases left between them. Germline V lookup: CDR1 SGHVS, CDR2 FNYEAQ. The CDR3 loop spans 13 amino acids. The DNA of the CDR3 is TGTGCCAGCAGCTTCGGTGGAGCCACTGAAGCTTTCTTT. It translates to CASSFGGATEAFF. Looking up the rest from reference TRBV7-6 and TRBJ1-1 gives the full variable domain: GAGVSQSPRYKVTKRGQDVALRCDPISGHVSLYWYRQALGQGPEFLTYFNYEAQQDKSGLPNDRFSAERPEGSISTLTIQRTEQRDSAMYRCASSFGGATEAFFGQGTRLTVV.